This T cell receptor beta chain was observed in a study of beta chain features in type 1 diabetes. General observations from the study: Researchers could not determine here whether HLA type influences TCRB rearrangement. TCRB CDR3s from Type 1 diabetes patients were moderately but significantly shorter in all four CD4+ subsets. In cDNA sequencing, cells with high TCR expression could be over-represented.

Looked up from germline, CDR1 is MGHDK and CDR2 is SYGVNS. Trimming took 4 bases from V and 2 from J, leaving 9 bases between them. This CDR3 region has 13 residues. The whole isolated RNA underwent reverse transcription, so sequencing captured expressed TCRB transcripts. Some clones are missing from TCRdb's copy, which holds only in-frame ones; the method was immunoSEQ multiplex PCR. The sample includes 200,000 to 300,000 clones, roughly 70% seen only once; the top ten take 0.053%. As concerns this clone: The target antigen is unknown.

This TCR derives from a man younger than 40 in good health. The chain uses TRBV25-1 and TRBJ2-7; TRBD1 is a possible D gene (5 bases). Source material: naive CD4+ T cells from blood. CDR3 sequence: CASSGGAAYEQYF. The CDR3 coding sequence is TGTGCCAGCAGTGGTGGGGCGGCCTACGAGCAGTACTTC.